These T cell receptor beta chains were read from a single sample in a study of T cells in Graves' hyperthyroidism and ophthalmopathy. In TCRdb, the multiplex PCR reads were re-called with MiXCR into one record per CDR3 protein. In the table there are around 300,000 distinct CDR3 sequences, roughly 15% of which are singletons. Sequences were obtained from blood. Receptors were obtained from a woman in her forties or fifties with Graves' hyperthyroidism that later progressed to Graves' ophthalmopathy. The CDR3 runs from the conserved cysteine through the conserved F or W. Each record gives: J gene, V gene, CDR3 protein.

TRBJ2-5,TRBV2,CASSHPGQGQETQYF
TRBJ1-4,TRBV6-1,CASSQTVTTNEKLFF
TRBJ2-7,TRBV27,CASSTLRGGSRDEQYF
TRBJ1-1,TRBV7-9,CASTLLGMNTEAFF
TRBJ2-3,TRBV12-3/TRBV12-4,CASSFSGTTDTQYF
TRBJ2-1,TRBV20-1,CSARNRDGPSYNEQFF
TRBJ2-2,TRBV3-1,CASSPRTGAANTGELFF
TRBJ1-1,TRBV12-3/TRBV12-4,CASSSPGPQAFF
TRBJ2-2,TRBV6-1,CASSESGLMSSRFF
TRBJ2-5,TRBV5-8,CASSLWSEETQYF
TRBJ2-5,TRBV24-1,CATGGKGAVGETQYF
TRBJ2-3,TRBV6-5,CASSWTSGGRDTQYF
TRBJ1-6,TRBV7-3,CASSSGTADSPLHF
TRBJ1-2,TRBV12-3/TRBV12-4,CASSAGTANYGYTF
TRBJ2-2,TRBV28,CASSTASGSRELFF
TRBJ2-7,TRBV29-1,CSVGPNYEQYF
TRBJ2-1,TRBV5-4,CASSPSPGTSGNEQFF
TRBJ2-7,TRBV18,CASSPRQGDYEQYF
TRBJ1-4,TRBV5-8,CASSQGHWEKLFF
TRBJ2-5,TRBV18,CASSPGGVGETQYF
TRBJ1-1,TRBV3-1,CASSQEVRYTEAFF
TRBJ2-1,TRBV18,CASSRTSGYYNEQFF
TRBJ1-1,TRBV18,CASSRRGNTEAFF
TRBJ2-1,TRBV20-1,CSAWGLGGYNEQFF
TRBJ2-7,TRBV28,CASSLAATGSYEQYF
TRBJ2-3,TRBV19,CASSTFDSTDTQYF
TRBJ2-1,TRBV2,CASSEAGGSGRSEQFF
TRBJ2-1,TRBV7-9,CASSSSGAPNEQFF
TRBJ2-1,TRBV7-9,CASSDPLGGSDEQFF
TRBJ1-4,TRBV7-8,CASSMVPGRRNEKLFF